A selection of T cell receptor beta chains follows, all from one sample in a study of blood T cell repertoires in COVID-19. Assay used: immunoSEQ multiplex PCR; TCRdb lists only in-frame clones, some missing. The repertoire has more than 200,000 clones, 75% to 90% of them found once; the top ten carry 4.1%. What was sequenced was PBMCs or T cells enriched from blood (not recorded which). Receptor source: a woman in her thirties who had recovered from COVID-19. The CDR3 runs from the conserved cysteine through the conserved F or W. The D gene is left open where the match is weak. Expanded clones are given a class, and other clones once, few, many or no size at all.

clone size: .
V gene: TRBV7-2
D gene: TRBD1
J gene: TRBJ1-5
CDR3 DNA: TGTGCCAGCAGCGTGGGACAGCCTTATAGCAATCAGCCCCAGCATTTT
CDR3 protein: CASSVGQPYSNQPQHF

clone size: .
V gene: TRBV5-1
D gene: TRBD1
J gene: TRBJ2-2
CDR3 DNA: TGCGCCAGCAGTCACATCCGCAGGGGGCTGAGGACCGGGGAGCTGTTTTTT
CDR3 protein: CASSHIRRGLRTGELFF

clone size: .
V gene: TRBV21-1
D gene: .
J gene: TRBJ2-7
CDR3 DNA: TGTGCCAGCAGCATGTTACTAGCGGGATACGAGCAGTACTTC
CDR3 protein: CASSMLLAGYEQYF

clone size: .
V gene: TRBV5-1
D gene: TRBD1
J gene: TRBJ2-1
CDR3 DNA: TGCGCCAGCAGCCTAGGGACAGGGATGTACAATGAGCAGTTCTTC
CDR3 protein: CASSLGTGMYNEQFF

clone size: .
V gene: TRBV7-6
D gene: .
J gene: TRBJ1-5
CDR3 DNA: TGTGCCAGCAGCTTAGGGCCAGGGAATCAGCCCCAGCATTTT
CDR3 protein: CASSLGPGNQPQHF

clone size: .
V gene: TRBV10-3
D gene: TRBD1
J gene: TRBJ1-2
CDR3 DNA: TGTGCCATCAGTGAGGGGTTCACAGGGGATGGCTACACCTTC
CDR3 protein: CAISEGFTGDGYTF

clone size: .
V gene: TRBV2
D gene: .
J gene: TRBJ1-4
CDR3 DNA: TGTGCCAGCACTCGCGGAGGGGTTGCTAATGAAAAACTGTTTTTT
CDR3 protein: CASTRGGVANEKLFF

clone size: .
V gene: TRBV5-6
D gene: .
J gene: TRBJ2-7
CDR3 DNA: TGTGCCAGCAGCAAGAGACAGTCCGACGAGCAGTACTTC
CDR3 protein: CASSKRQSDEQYF

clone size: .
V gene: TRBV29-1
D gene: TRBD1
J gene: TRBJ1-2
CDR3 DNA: TGCAGCGTTGAGAGACAGGGGGCGGGTTATGGCTACACCTTC
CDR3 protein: CSVERQGAGYGYTF

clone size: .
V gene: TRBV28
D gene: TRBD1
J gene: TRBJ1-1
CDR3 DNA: TGTGCCAGCAGACTGGGACAGCGAGTTCTGACTGAAGCTTTCTTT
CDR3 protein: CASRLGQRVLTEAFF

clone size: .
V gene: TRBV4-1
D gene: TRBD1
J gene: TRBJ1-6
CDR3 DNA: TGCGCCAGCAGCCAGGGACAGGGGATTAATTCACCCCTCCACTTT
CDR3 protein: CASSQGQGINSPLHF

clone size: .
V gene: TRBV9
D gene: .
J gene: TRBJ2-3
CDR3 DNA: TGTGCCAGCAGCGTAGCTGCACTAGGTGATACGCAGTATTTT
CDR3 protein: CASSVAALGDTQYF

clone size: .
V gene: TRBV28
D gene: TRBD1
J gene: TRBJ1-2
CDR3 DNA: TGTGCCAGCGTCGACAGGGCGAATTATGGCTACACCTTC
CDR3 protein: CASVDRANYGYTF

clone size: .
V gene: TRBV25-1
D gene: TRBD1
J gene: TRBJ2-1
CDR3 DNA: TGTGCCAGCAGTGAGTGGGACAGGGGCATGGGTGAGCAGTTCTTC
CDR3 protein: CASSEWDRGMGEQFF

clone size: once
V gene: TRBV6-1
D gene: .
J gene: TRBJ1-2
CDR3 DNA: TGTGCCAGCAGTGAATTCTACGGGAATTTCGGCTACACCTTC
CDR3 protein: CASSEFYGNFGYTF

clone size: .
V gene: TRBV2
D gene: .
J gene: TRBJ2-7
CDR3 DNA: TGTGCCAGCAGTGAACGGTTCGGGGTCTCCTACGAGCAGTACTTC
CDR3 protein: CASSERFGVSYEQYF

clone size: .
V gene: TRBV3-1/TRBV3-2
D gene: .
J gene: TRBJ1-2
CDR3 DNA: TGTGCCAGCAGCCTACGGCACCGGAGCACGAACTATGGCTACACCTTC
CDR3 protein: CASSLRHRSTNYGYTF

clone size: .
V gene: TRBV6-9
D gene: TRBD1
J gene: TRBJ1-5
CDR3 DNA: TGTGCCAGCGGGGACAGGGGGCGAAAAAATCAGCCCCAGCATTTT
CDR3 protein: CASGDRGRKNQPQHF

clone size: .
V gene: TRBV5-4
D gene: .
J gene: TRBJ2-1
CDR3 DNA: TGTGCCAGCAGCGCCCTCGCGGGCTCCTACAATGAGCAGTTCTTC
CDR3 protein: CASSALAGSYNEQFF

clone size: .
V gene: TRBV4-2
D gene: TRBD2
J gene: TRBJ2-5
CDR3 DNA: TGTGCCAGCGGCCAAGGGACTAGAAAAGAGACCCAGTACTTC
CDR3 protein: CASGQGTRKETQYF

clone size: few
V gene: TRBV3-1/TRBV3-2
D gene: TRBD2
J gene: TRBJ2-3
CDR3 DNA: TGTGCCAGCAGCCAATGGGGCGGGAGGGCTAGCACAGATACGCAGTATTTT
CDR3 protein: CASSQWGGRASTDTQYF

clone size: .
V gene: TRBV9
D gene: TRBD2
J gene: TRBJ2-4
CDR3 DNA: TGTGCCAGCAGCGTAGCCCTAGCGGGAGGGGCGGGGGAAAACATTCAGTACTTC
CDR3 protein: CASSVALAGGAGENIQYF

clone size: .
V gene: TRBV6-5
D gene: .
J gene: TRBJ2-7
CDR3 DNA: TGTGCCAGCAGTTACTCGTCTCGCAGGGGCTACGAGCAGTACTTC
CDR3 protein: CASSYSSRRGYEQYF

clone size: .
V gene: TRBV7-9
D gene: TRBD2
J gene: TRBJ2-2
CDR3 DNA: TGTGCCAGCGATGGGCGGGAGGGCCTGAACACCGGGGAGCTGTTTTTT
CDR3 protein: CASDGREGLNTGELFF

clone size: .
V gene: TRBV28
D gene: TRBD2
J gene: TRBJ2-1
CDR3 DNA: TGTGCCAGCAGTTACGGGCGGGAGGGGATAGACAATGAGCAGTTCTTC
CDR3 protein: CASSYGREGIDNEQFF

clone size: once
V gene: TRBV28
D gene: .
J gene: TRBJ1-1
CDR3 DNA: TGTGCCAGCAGTTCCCCGTCGGGGGGTTACACTGAAGCTTTCTTT
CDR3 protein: CASSSPSGGYTEAFF

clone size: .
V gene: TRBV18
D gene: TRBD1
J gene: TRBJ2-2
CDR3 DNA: TGTGCCAGCTCACTGGGACAGGGTGCGACCGGGGAGCTGTTTTTT
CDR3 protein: CASSLGQGATGELFF

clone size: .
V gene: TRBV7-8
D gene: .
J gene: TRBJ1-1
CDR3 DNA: TGTGCCAGCAGCTTAGTTTCAGGTCCCTACACTGAAGCTTTCTTT
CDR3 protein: CASSLVSGPYTEAFF